One and the same sample provided the 13 T cell receptor beta chains below, sequenced in a study of T cells in localized non-small cell lung cancer. Profiled with immunoSEQ multiplex PCR; TCRdb holds only in-frame clones, not every one. The table has tens of thousands of clones, 80% to 85% seen once. Sequencing was performed on PBMCs, taken before any cancer treatment. These receptors originate from a man between 40 and 70 years old with stage II lung adenocarcinoma.

The chain links TRBV11-3 to TRBJ2-7; D gene ambiguous. The CDR3 is 15 residues long. With 1 base removed from V and 0 bases from J, the gap between germline ends came to 10 bases. Germline V gene sequence: CDR1 SGHNT, CDR2 YENEEA. In nucleotides, the CDR3 is TGTGCCAGCAGCTTAGCGGCTTCAAGCTCCTACGAGCAGTACTTC. Protein: CASSLAASSSYEQYF.

The chain couples TRBV11-3 to TRBJ1-1; possible D gene TRBD1, 6 bases. The V gene's germline CDR1 is SGHNT and CDR2 YENEEA. V lost 6 bases and J lost 0, with 20 bases in between. CDR3 length equals 17 residues. The CDR3 here is CASRQGGGRTMNTEAFF. The CDR3 DNA follows: TGTGCCAGCAGGCAAGGGGGGGGACGTACGATGAACACTGAAGCTTTCTTT.

The chain has TRBV6-5 and TRBJ2-7, with a weak D call TRBD2 (6 bases). Trimming pared 4 bases from V and 10 bases from J, leaving 17 bases between. CDR1 is MNHEY, CDR2 SVGAGI, per germline. This CDR3 contains 13 residues. CDR3 nucleotides: TGTGCCAGCAGTTGGAGGGGTGGAAGGGAACAGTACTTC. This encodes CASSWRGGREQYF.

The chain joins TRBV29-1 to TRBJ2-2, with D perhaps assigned TRBD1 or TRBD2 (6 bases each). CDR1 SQVTM and CDR2 ANQGSEA come from the germline V gene. CDR3 size: 12 residues. V lost 2 bases, J lost 7 bases, and 8 bases lay in between. For the CDR3, the DNA is TGCAGCGTTGAAAAGGGGGGCGGGGAGCTGTTTTTT. Amino acid sequence: CSVEKGGGELFF.

CDR3 DNA sequence: TGTGCCAGCAGCTTTGGGCCTCAGGGGCCTTATGGCTACACCTTC. This codes for CASSFGPQGPYGYTF. The genes are TRBV5-6 and TRBJ1-2; D might be TRBD1 (6 bases). The ends were cut back, 2 bases at V and 5 bases at J, with 16 bases in the middle. Germline assignment: CDR1 SGHDT and CDR2 YYEEEE. The CDR3 totals 15 residues.

The chain uses TRBV5-1 and TRBJ2-1; D is ambiguous. Germline lookup yields CDR1 SGHRS and CDR2 YFSETQ. This CDR3 is built from 14 residues. V lost 4 bases to trimming and J lost 7 bases, with 15 bases between them. DNA of the CDR3: TGCGCCAGCAGCACTACCCCGGACGGAAATGAGCAGTTCTTC. This sequence encodes CASSTTPDGNEQFF.

Concerning this clone itself: The junction departs from germline at one end; a sequencing error may be responsible. This chain connects TRBV20-1 to TRBJ1-2; 7 nucleotides align to TRBD1. CDR1 is DFQATT, CDR2 SNEGSKA, per germline (reference sequence). This CDR3 is 9 amino acids long. CDR3 region: CSATGTDGF. The CDR3 DNA sequence: TGCAGTGCTACCGGGACAGACGGCTTC.

The gene calls are TRBV28 and TRBJ1-5; 7 bases match TRBD1. CDR1 and CDR2 (germline): MDHEN, SYDVKM. The CDR3 covers 15 residues. With 2 bases clipped from V and 3 bases from J, the junction kept 4 bases outside the gene matches. This chain's CDR3 is CASSLLTGANQPQHF. CDR3 nucleotides: TGTGCCAGCAGTTTACTCACAGGGGCCAATCAGCCCCAGCATTTT.

The chain has TRBV25-1 and TRBJ2-3; D is ambiguous. V was clipped by 0 bases and J by 1 base, with 11 bases between them. Germline lookup yields CDR1 MGHDK and CDR2 SYGVNS. The CDR3 loop spans 16 amino acids. CDR3 amino acids: CASSEYAGTRTDTQYF. DNA of the CDR3: TGTGCCAGCAGTGAATACGCAGGAACCCGCACAGATACGCAGTATTTT.

This rearrangement joins TRBV7-8 to TRBJ1-4; 9 bases are a match to TRBD1. The length of the CDR3 is 14 residues. Germline loops: CDR1 SGHVS, CDR2 FQNEAQ. V dropped 5 bases and J dropped 4; count of bases not matched to a gene: 2. The CDR3 nucleotides are TGTGCCAGCAGCAGGACAGGGGATAATGAAAAACTGTTTTTT. It codes for CASSRTGDNEKLFF.

The gene calls are TRBV19 and TRBJ1-5; the match to TRBD1 covers 7 bases. CDR1 is LNHDA and CDR2 is SQIVND in the germline V gene (reference sequence). Trimming cost V 5 bases and J 5 bases; bases outside gene matches: 9. This CDR3 comprises 15 residues. CDR3 protein: CASSPVQGFYQPQHF. The CDR3 nucleotides are TGTGCCAGTAGTCCAGTACAGGGGTTCTATCAGCCCCAGCATTTT.

The sample holds a few counts of this clone. The chain couples TRBV6-6 to TRBJ1-5; 7 bases are a match to TRBD1. The J segment lost 3 bases and the V segment lost 4 bases, leaving 3 bases of the junction unmatched. The CDR3 sequence is 14 residues long. CDR1 and CDR2 from the germline V gene are MNHNY and SVGAGI (reference sequence). CDR3 DNA sequence: TGTGCCAGCAGTTCGGACAGGCCCAATCAGCCCCAGCATTTT. It translates to CASSSDRPNQPQHF.

The chain uses TRBV15 and TRBJ2-1, with D uncertain. The CDR3 has 15 residues. The ends were cut back, 1 base at V and 5 bases at J, with 12 bases in the middle. CDR1 and CDR2 (germline): LNHNV, YYDKDF (reference sequence). Here the CDR3 reads CATSRGQLQNNEQFF. The DNA for the CDR3 is TGTGCCACCAGCAGAGGGCAGCTCCAAAACAATGAGCAGTTCTTC.